This TCR beta chain was captured by sequencing in a study of T cells after yellow fever vaccination. There are a few counts of this clonotype. The V end lost 1 base, the J end lost 4 bases, and 8 bases lay between the germline ends. Germline V lookup: CDR1 SGHTA, CDR2 FQGNSA. CDR3 length equals 14 residues. MiXCR, applied by TCRdb to the 5' RACE reads, yields one record per CDR3 protein. The sample holds about 350,000 distinct CDR3 sequences, 8.1% seen once. The sequence derives from a man aged 18 to 30 who received the YFV17D yellow fever vaccine. V gene TRBV7-2 combines with J gene TRBJ2-1; tentative D call: TRBD1 (6 bases). The input for sequencing was PBMCs, taken more than 40 days after the first yellow fever vaccination. This chain's CDR3 is CASSLEDRYNEQFF. The CDR3 DNA follows: TGTGCCAGCAGCTTAGAGGACAGATACAATGAGCAGTTCTTC.